The rows below give T cell receptor beta chains drawn from one sample of a study of cytomegalovirus exposure and HLA in healthy donors. Sequenced by immunoSEQ multiplex PCR; TCRdb stores in-frame clones only, minus some. The data hold 150,000 to 200,000 clones, with 82% observed a single time. What was sequenced was PBMCs. The receptors come from a man aged 40-50 years in good health and CMV-seronegative. Both conserved end residues are part of each CDR3. Fields, in order: V gene, J gene, clone size, D gene, CDR3 protein, CDR3 DNA. A D gene is named only where the DNA matches it firmly. Clone size appears in some rows only: once, few, many, or a class for an expanded clone.

TRBV18	TRBJ2-3	.	TRBD1	CASSTKQGSSTDTQYF	TGTGCCAGCTCAACCAAACAGGGGTCTAGCACAGATACGCAGTATTTT
TRBV10-3	TRBJ1-5	few	.	CAIGWAGKEQPQHF	TGTGCCATCGGCTGGGCAGGGAAAGAACAGCCCCAGCATTTT
TRBV4-3	TRBJ2-7	.	.	CASSQDQDIYEQYF	TGCGCCAGCAGCCAAGATCAGGACATCTACGAGCAGTACTTC
TRBV18	TRBJ2-7	.	.	CASSPSSTYEQYF	TGTGCCAGCTCACCGTCGAGTACCTACGAGCAGTACTTC
TRBV7-6	TRBJ2-7	.	TRBD1	CASSSRQGSSSYEQYF	TGTGCCAGCAGCTCTCGACAGGGGTCCTCTTCCTACGAGCAGTACTTC
TRBV28	TRBJ1-5	.	.	CASSSPLVVQHF	TGTGCCAGCAGTTCCCCTCTTGTAGTCCAGCATTTT
TRBV5-1	TRBJ2-1	.	TRBD2	CASSLVSLGLVYNEQFF	TGCGCCAGCAGCTTGGTGTCCTTAGGACTAGTATACAATGAGCAGTTCTTC
TRBV4-1	TRBJ2-3	few	TRBD2	CASSQDTSGGADTQYF	TGCGCCAGCAGCCAAGATACTAGCGGGGGAGCAGATACGCAGTATTTT
TRBV6-5	TRBJ2-7	once	TRBD1	CASLGQGAYEQYF	TGTGCCTCCTTGGGGCAGGGGGCATACGAGCAGTACTTC
TRBV25-1	TRBJ1-2	few	.	CASSVQGKSGYTF	TGTGCCAGCAGTGTGCAGGGTAAGAGTGGCTACACCTTC
TRBV5-1	TRBJ2-1	.	TRBD1	CASALGGASYNEQFF	TGCGCCAGCGCCTTAGGGGGCGCGTCCTACAATGAGCAGTTCTTC